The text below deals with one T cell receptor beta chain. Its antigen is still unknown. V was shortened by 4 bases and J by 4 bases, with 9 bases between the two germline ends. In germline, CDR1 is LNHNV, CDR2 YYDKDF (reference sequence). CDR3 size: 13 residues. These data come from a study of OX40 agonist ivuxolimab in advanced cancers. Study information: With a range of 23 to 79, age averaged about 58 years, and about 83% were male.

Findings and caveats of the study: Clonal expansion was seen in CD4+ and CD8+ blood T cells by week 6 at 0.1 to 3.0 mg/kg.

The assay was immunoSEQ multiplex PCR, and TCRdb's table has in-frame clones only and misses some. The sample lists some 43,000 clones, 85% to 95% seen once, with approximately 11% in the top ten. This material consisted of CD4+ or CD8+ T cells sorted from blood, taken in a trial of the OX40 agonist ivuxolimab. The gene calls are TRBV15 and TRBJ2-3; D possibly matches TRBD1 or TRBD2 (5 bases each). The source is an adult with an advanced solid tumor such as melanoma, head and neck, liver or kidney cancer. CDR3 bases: TGTGCCACCAGCATTCGGGGCGCAGATACGCAGTATTTT. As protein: CATSIRGADTQYF.